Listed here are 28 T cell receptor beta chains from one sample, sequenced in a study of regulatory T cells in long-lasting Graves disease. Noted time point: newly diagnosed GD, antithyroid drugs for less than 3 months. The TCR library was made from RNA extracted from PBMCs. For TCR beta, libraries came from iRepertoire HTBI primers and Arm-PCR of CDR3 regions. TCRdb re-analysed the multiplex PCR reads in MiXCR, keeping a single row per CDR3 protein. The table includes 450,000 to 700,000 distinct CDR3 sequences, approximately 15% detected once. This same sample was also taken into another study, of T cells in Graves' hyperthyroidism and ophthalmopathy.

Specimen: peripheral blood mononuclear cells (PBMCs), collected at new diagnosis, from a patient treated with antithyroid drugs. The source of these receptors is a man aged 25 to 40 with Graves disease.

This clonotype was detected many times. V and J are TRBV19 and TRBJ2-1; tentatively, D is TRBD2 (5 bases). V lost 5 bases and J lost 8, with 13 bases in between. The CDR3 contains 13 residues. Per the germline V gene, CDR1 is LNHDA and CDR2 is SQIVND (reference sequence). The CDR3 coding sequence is TGTGCCAGTAGTTTGGCTAGCAGACATGAGCAGTTCTTC. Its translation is CASSLASRHEQFF. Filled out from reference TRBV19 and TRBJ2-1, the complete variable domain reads DGGITQSPKYLFRKEGQNVTLSCEQNLNHDAMYWYRQDPGQGLRLIYYSQIVNDFQKGDIAEGYSVSREKKESFPLTVTSAQKNPTAFYLCASSLASRHEQFFGPGTRLTVL.

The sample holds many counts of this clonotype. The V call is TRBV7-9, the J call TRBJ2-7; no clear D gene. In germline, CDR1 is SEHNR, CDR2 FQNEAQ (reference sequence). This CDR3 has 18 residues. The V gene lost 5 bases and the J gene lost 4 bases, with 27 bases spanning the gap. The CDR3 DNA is TGTGCCAGCAGCCAAACACTTTTCGTCCACCCCGCGACATACGAGCAGTACTTC. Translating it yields CASSQTLFVHPATYEQYF.

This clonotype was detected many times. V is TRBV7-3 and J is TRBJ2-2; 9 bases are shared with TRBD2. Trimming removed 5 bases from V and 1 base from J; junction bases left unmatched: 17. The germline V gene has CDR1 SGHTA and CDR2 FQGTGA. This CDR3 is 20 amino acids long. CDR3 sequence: CASSPTTAAGGPLNTGELFF. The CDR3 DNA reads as TGTGCCAGCAGCCCAACAACTGCCGCGGGAGGGCCCCTGAACACCGGGGAGCTGTTTTTT.

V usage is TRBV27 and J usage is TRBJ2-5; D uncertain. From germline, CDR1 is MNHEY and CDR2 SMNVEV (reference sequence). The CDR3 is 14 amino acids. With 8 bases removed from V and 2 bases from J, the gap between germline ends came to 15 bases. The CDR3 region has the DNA TGTGCCAGCCCCCCCCCCTTGTGTCAAGAGACCCAGTACTTC. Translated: CASPPPLCQETQYF.

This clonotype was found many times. Here the CDR3 reads CASRPRGRTYEQYF. The CDR3 coding sequence is TGTGCCAGCAGACCTAGGGGGAGGACCTACGAGCAGTACTTC. The chain carries TRBV12-3 or TRBV12-4 and TRBJ2-7; TRBD1 or TRBD2 may be the D gene (6 bases each). The CDR3 contains 14 residues. Trimming took off 6 bases at V and 2 bases at J, with 14 bases between the two ends.

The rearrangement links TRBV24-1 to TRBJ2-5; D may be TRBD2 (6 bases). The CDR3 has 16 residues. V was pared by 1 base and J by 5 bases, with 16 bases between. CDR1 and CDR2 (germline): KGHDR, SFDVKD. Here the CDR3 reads CATSDFGGLGSETQYF. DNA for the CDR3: TGTGCCACCAGTGATTTCGGGGGTCTGGGGTCGGAGACCCAGTACTTC.

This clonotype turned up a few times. The DNA for the CDR3 is TGTGCCAGCAGCCACGGACAGGGGTGGACTGAAGCTTTCTTT. Its protein product is CASSHGQGWTEAFF. This chain links TRBV5-6 with TRBJ1-1; 9 bases agree with TRBD1. V trimming: 4 bases; J trimming: 5 bases; junction bases outside the gene matches: 6. From germline, CDR1 is SGHDT and CDR2 YYEEEE. The CDR3 is 14 residues long.

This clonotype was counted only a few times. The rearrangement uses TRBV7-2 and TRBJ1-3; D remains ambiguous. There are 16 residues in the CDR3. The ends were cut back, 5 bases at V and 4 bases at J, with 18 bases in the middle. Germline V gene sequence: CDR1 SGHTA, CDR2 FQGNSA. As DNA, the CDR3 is TGTGCCAGCAGCCCCAGGTCGGGCCACGGAGGAAACACCATATATTTT. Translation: CASSPRSGHGGNTIYF.

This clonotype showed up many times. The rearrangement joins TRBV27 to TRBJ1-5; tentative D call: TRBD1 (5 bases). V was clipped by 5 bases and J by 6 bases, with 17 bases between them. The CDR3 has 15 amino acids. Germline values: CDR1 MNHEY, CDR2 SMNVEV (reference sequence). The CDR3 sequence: CASSLRVTASQPQHF. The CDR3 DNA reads TGTGCCAGCAGTCTCCGTGTGACAGCTAGTCAGCCCCAGCATTTT.

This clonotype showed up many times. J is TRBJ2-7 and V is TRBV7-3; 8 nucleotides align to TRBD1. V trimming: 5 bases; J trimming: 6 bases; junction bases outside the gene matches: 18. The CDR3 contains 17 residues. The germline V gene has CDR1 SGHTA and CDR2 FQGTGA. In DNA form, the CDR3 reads TGTGCCAGCAGCCCGAGGACAGGGTCCACCAAAGGGGGCGAGCAGTACTTC. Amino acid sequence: CASSPRTGSTKGGEQYF.

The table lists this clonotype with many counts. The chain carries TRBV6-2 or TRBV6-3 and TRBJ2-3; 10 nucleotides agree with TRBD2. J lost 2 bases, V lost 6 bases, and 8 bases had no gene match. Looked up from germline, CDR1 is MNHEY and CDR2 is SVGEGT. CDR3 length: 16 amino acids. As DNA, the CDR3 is TGTGCCAGCAGCCACATAGCGGGAGGACCCACAGATACGCAGTATTTT. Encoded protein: CASSHIAGGPTDTQYF.

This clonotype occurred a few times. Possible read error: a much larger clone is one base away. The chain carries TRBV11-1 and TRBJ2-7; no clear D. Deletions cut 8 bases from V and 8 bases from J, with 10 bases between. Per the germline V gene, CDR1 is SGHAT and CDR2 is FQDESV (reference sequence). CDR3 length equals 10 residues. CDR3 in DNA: TGTGCCAGCGGCCCGGGCCAGCAGTACTTC. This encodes CASGPGQQYF.

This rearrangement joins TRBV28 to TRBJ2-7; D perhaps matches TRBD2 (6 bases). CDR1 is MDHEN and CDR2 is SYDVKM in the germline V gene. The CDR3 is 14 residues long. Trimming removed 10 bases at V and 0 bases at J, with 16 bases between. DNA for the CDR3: TGTGCCACCGAGCTCCGGGGGAACTCCTACGAGCAGTACTTC. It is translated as CATELRGNSYEQYF.

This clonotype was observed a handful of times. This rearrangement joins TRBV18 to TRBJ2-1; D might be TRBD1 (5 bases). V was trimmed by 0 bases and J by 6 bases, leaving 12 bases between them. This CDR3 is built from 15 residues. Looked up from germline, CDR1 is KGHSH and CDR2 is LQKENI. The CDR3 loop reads CASSPPVAGRNEQFF. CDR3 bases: TGTGCCAGCTCACCACCCGTCGCAGGGCGCAATGAGCAGTTCTTC. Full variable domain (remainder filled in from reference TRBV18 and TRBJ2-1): NAGVMQNPRHLVRRRGQEARLRCSPMKGHSHVYWYRQLPEEGLKFMVYLQKENIIDESGMPKERFSAEFPKEGPSILRIQQVVRGDSAAYFCASSPPVAGRNEQFFGPGTRLTVL.

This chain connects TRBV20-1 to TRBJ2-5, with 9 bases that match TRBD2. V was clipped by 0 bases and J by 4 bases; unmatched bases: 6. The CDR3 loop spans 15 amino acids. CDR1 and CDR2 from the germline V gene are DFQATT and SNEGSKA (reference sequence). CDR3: CSARDSGRGGETQYF. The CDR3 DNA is TGCAGTGCTAGAGATAGCGGGAGAGGAGGAGAGACCCAGTACTTC.

The CDR3 bases are TGTGCCAGTAGTATAGGGTCGGGATACAGTAACTATGGCTACACCTTC. Protein: CASSIGSGYSNYGYTF. V usage is TRBV19 and J usage is TRBJ1-2; no clear D. The germline CDR1 and CDR2 sequences are LNHDA and SQIVND (reference sequence). The V end was cut by 1 base, the J end by 1 base, with 13 bases between. The length of the CDR3 is 16 residues.

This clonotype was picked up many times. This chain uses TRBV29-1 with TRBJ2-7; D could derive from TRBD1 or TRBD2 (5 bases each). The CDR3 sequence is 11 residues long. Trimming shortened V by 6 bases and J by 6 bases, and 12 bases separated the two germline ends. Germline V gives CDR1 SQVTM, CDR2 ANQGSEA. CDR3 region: CSVDSGTEQYF. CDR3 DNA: TGCAGCGTAGATTCAGGGACCGAGCAGTACTTC.

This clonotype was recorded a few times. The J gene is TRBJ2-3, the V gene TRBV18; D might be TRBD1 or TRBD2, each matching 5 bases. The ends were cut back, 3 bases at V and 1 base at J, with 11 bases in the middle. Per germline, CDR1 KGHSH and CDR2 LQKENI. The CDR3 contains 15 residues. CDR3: CASSPRRGGTDTQYF. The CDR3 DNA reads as TGTGCCAGCTCACCGAGGCGAGGGGGCACAGATACGCAGTATTTT.

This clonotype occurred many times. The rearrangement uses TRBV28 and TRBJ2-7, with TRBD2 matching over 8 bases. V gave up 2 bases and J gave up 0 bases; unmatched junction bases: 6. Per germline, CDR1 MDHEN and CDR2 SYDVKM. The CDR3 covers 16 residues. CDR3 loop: CASSLERELFSYEQYF. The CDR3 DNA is TGTGCCAGCAGTTTAGAGCGGGAGTTATTCTCCTACGAGCAGTACTTC.

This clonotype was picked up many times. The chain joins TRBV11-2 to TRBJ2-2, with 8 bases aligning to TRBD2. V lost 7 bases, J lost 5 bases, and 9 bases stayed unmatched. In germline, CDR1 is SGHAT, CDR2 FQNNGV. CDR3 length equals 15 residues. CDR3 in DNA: TGTGCCAGCACCCGAAGCGGGAGTAATACCGGGGAGCTGTTTTTT. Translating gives CASTRSGSNTGELFF. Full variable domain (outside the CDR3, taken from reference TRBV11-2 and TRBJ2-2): EAGVAQSPRYKIIEKRQSVAFWCNPISGHATLYWYQQILGQGPKLLIQFQNNGVVDDSQLPKDRFSAERLKGVDSTLKIQPAKLEDSAVYLCASTRSGSNTGELFFGEGSRLTVL.

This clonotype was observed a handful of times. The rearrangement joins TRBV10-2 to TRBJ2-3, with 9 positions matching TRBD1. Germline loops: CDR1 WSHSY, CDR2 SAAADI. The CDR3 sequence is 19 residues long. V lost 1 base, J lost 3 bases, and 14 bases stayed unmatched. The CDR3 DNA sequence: TGCGCCAGCAGTGAGTGGGGCGGGACAGGGATTGGAATGACAGATACGCAGTATTTT. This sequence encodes CASSEWGGTGIGMTDTQYF.

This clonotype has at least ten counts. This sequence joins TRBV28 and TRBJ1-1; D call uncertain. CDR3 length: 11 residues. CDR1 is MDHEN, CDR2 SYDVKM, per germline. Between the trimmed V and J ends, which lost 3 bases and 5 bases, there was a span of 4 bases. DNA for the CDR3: TGTGCCAGCAGTTTGTGGACTGAAGCTTTCTTT. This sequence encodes CASSLWTEAFF.

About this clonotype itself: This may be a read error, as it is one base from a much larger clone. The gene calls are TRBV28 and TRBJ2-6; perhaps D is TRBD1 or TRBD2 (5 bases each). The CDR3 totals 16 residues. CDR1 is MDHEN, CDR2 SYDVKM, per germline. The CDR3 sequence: CASRRGRSSGANVQTF. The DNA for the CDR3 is TGTGCCAGCAGGAGGGGTCGGTCCTCTGGGGCCAACGTCCAGACTTTC.

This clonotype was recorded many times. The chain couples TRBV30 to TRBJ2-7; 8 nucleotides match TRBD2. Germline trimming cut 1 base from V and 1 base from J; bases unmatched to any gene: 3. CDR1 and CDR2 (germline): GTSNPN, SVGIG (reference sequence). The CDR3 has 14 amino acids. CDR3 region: CAWSGTSGSYEQYF. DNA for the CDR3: TGTGCCTGGAGTGGCACTAGCGGATCCTACGAGCAGTACTTC. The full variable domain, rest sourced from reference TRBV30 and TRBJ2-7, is SQTIHQWPATLVQPVGSPLSLECTVEGTSNPNLYWYRQAAGRGLQLLFYSVGIGQISSEVPQNLSASRPQDRQFILSSKKLLLSDSGFYLCAWSGTSGSYEQYFGPGTRLTVT.

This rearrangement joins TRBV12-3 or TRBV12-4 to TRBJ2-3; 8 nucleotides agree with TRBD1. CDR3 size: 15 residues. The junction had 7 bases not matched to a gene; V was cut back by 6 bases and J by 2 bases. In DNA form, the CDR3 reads TGTGCCAGCAGGCAGGACAGGGTTAACACAGATACGCAGTATTTT. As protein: CASRQDRVNTDTQYF.

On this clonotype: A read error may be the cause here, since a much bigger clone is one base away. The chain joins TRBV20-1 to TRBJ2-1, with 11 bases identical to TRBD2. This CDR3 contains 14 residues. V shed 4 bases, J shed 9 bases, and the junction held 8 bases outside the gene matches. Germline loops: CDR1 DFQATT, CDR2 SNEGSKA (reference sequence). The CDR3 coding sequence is TGCAGTGCTAACCCTAGCGGGAGGCTTAGTGAGCAGTTCTTC. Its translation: CSANPSGRLSEQFF.

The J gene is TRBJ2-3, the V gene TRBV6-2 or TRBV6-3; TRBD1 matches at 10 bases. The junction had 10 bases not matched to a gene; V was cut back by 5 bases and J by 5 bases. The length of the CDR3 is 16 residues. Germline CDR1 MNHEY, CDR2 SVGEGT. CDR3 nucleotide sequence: TGTGCCAGCAGTCGCGCCGGGACAGGGGTGGGAGATACGCAGTATTTT. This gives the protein CASSRAGTGVGDTQYF.

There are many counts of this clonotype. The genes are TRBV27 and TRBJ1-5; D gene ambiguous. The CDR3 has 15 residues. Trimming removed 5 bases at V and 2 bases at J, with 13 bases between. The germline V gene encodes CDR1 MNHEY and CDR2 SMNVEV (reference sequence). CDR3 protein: CASSKRYDGNQPQHF. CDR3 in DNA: TGTGCCAGCAGTAAACGATACGACGGCAATCAGCCCCAGCATTTT.